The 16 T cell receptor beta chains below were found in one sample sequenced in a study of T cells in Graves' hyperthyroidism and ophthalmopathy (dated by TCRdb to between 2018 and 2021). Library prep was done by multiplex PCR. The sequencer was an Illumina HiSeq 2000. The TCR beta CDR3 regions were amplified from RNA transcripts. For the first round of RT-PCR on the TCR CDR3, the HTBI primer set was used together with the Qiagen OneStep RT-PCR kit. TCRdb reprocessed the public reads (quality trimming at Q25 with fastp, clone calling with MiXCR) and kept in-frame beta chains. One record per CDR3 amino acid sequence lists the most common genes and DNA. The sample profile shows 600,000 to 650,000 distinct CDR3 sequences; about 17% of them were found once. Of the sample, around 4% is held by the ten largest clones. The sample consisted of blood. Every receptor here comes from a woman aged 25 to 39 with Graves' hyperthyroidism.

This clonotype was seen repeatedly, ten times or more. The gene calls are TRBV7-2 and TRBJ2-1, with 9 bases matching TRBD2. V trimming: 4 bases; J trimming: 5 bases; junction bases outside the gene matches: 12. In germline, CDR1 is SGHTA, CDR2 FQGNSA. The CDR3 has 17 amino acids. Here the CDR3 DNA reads TGTGCCAGCAGCTCAATACTGGGACTAGCAGGCGACAATGAGCAGTTCTTC. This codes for CASSSILGLAGDNEQFF.

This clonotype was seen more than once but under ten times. The CDR3 region is CASGEGGQETQYF. CDR3 in DNA: TGTGCCAGCGGCGAGGGAGGGCAAGAGACCCAGTACTTC. This chain links TRBV5-5 with TRBJ2-5, with 7 bases fitting TRBD2. There are 13 residues in the CDR3. Germline trimming cut 7 bases from V and 2 bases from J; bases unmatched to any gene: 5. CDR1 and CDR2 (germline): SGHKS, YYEKEE (reference sequence).

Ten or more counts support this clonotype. CDR3: CASSLESYEQYF. CDR3 sequence (DNA): TGCGCCAGCAGCTTGGAGAGCTACGAGCAGTACTTC. The rearrangement links TRBV5-1 to TRBJ2-7; no reliable D call. Germline-derived CDR1 and CDR2 are SGHRS and YFSETQ. V was shortened by 0 bases and J by 3 bases, with 4 bases between the two germline ends. CDR3 size: 12 residues.

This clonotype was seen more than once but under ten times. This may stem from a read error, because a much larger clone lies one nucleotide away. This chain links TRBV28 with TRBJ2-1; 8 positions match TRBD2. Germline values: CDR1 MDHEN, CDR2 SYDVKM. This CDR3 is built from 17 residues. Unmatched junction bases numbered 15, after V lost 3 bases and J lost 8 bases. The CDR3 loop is CASSLGVGRAEGDEQFF. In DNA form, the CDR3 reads TGTGCCAGCAGTTTGGGTGTCGGGAGGGCCGAAGGGGATGAGCAGTTCTTC.

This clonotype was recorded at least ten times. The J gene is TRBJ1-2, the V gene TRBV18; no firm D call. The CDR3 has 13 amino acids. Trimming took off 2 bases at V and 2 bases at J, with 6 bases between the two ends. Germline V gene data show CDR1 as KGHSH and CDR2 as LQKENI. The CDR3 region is CASSPSPNYGYTF. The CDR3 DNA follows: TGTGCCAGCTCACCATCCCCAAACTATGGCTACACCTTC. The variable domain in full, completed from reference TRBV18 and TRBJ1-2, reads NAGVMQNPRHLVRRRGQEARLRCSPMKGHSHVYWYRQLPEEGLKFMVYLQKENIIDESGMPKERFSAEFPKEGPSILRIQQVVRGDSAAYFCASSPSPNYGYTFGSGTRLTVV.

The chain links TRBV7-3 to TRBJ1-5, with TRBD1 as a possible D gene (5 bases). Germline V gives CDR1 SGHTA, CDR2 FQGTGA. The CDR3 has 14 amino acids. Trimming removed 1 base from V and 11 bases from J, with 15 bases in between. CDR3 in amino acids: CASSLIWGKVAQHF. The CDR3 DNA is TGTGCCAGCAGCTTAATTTGGGGGAAAGTAGCCCAGCATTTT.

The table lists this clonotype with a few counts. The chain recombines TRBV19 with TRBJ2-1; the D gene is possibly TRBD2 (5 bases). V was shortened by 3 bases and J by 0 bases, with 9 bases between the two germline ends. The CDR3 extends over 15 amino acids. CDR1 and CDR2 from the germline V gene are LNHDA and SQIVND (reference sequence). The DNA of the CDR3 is TGTGCCAGTAGTATCCGAGCGGACTCCTACAATGAGCAGTTCTTC. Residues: CASSIRADSYNEQFF.

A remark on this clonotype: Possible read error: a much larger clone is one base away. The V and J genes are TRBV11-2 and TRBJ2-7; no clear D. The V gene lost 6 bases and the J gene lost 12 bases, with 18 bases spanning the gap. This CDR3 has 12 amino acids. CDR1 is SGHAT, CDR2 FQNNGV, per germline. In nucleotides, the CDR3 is TGTGCCAGCAGTTATAGGACCGGGCGGCGGTACTTC. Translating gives CASSYRTGRRYF.

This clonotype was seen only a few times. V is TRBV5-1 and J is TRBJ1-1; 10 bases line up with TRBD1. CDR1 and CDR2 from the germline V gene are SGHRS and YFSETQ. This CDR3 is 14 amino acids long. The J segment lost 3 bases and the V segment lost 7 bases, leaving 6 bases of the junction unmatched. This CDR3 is CASGPGTGDTEAFF. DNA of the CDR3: TGCGCCAGCGGACCCGGGACAGGGGACACTGAAGCTTTCTTT.

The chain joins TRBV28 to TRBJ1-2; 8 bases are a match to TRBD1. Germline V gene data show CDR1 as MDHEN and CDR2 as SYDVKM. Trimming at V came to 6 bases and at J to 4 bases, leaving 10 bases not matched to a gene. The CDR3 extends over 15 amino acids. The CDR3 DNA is TGTGCCAGCAGCCTCCTAGGACAGGGCCCCTATGGCTACACCTTC. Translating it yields CASSLLGQGPYGYTF.

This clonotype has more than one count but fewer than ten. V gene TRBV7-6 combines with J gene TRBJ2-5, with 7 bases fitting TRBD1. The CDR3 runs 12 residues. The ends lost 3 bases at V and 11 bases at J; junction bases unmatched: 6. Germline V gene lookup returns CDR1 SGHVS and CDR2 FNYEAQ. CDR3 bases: TGTGCCAGCAGCTTGGACAGGTCCCCGCAGTACTTC. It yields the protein CASSLDRSPQYF. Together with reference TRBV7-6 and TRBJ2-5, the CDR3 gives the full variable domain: GAGVSQSPRYKVTKRGQDVALRCDPISGHVSLYWYRQALGQGPEFLTYFNYEAQQDKSGLPNDRFSAERPEGSISTLTIQRTEQRDSAMYRCASSLDRSPQYFGPGTRLLVL.

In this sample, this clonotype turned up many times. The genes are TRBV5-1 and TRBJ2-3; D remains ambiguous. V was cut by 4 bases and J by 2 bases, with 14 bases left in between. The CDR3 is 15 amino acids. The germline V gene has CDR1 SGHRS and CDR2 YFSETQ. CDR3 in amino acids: CASSVPLAPTDTQYF. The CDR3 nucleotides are TGCGCCAGCAGCGTTCCCCTTGCCCCCACAGATACGCAGTATTTT. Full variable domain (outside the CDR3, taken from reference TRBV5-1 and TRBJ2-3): KAGVTQTPRYLIKTRGQQVTLSCSPISGHRSVSWYQQTPGQGLQFLFEYFSETQRNKGNFPGRFSGRQFSNSRSEMNVSTLELGDSALYLCASSVPLAPTDTQYFGPGTRLTVL.

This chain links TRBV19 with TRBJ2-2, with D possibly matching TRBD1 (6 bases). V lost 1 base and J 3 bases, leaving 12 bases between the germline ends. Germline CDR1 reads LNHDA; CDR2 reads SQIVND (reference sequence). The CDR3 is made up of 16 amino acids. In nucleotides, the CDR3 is TGTGCCAGTAGTATAGTCGGACAGTCACACACCGGGGAGCTGTTTTTT. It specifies CASSIVGQSHTGELFF.

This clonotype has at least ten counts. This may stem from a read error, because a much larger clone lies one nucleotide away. In DNA, the CDR3 is TGTGCCAGCAGTTTAGAAAATCAGCCCCAGCATTTT. This translates into CASSLENQPQHF. V gene TRBV12-3 or TRBV12-4 combines with J gene TRBJ1-5; D unclear. V lost 1 base and J 4 bases, leaving 2 bases between the germline ends. The CDR3 has 12 residues.

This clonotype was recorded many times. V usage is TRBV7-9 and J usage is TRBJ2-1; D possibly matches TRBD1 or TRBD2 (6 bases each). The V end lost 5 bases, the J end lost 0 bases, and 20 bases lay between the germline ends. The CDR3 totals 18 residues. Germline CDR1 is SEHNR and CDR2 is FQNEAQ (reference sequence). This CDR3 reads CASSRAEGVKFSYNEQFF. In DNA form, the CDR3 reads TGTGCCAGCAGCCGAGCGGAGGGGGTCAAATTCTCCTACAATGAGCAGTTCTTC.

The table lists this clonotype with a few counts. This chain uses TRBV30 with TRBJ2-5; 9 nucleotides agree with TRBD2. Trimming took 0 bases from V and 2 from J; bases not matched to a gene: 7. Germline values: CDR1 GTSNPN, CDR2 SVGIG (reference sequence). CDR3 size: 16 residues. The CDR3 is CAWSVPRLAAQETQYF. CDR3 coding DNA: TGTGCCTGGAGTGTACCCAGACTAGCGGCACAAGAGACCCAGTACTTC. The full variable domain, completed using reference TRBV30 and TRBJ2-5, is SQTIHQWPATLVQPVGSPLSLECTVEGTSNPNLYWYRQAAGRGLQLLFYSVGIGQISSEVPQNLSASRPQDRQFILSSKKLLLSDSGFYLCAWSVPRLAAQETQYFGPGTRLLVL.